The next 24 T cell receptor beta chains were all read from a single sample in a study of blood T cell repertoires in COVID-19. Sequencing used immunoSEQ multiplex PCR; TCRdb keeps in-frame clones, though not all of them. Here the sample spans around 330,000 clones, 75% to 90% being singletons. The specimen sequenced was PBMCs or T cells enriched from blood (not recorded which). The receptors stem from a middle-aged woman who had recovered from COVID-19.

CDR3 loop: CASTGTSGTNTGELFF. CDR3 coding DNA: TGCGCCAGTACCGGGACTAGCGGGACGAACACCGGGGAGCTGTTTTTT. The rearrangement links TRBV5-1 to TRBJ2-2; 13 nucleotides align to TRBD2. Germline trimming cut 8 bases from V and 0 bases from J; bases unmatched to any gene: 4. The CDR3 is 16 amino acids. CDR1 is SGHRS and CDR2 is YFSETQ in the germline V gene. Drawing the rest from reference TRBV5-1 and TRBJ2-2, the complete variable domain is KAGVTQTPRYLIKTRGQQVTLSCSPISGHRSVSWYQQTPGQGLQFLFEYFSETQRNKGNFPGRFSGRQFSNSRSEMNVSTLELGDSALYLCASTGTSGTNTGELFFGEGSRLTVL.

The chain links TRBV7-9 to TRBJ2-7; perhaps TRBD1 as D (5 bases). Trimming removed 6 bases at V and 0 bases at J, with 21 bases between. The germline gives CDR1 SEHNR, CDR2 FQNEAQ (reference sequence). CDR3 size: 17 residues. The CDR3 DNA reads TGTGCCAGCAGTAAAGGGGCCGGATTAGGTTACTCCTACGAGCAGTACTTC. Translation: CASSKGAGLGYSYEQYF.

The gene calls are TRBV30 and TRBJ2-1, with TRBD2 matching 8 bases. The germline V gene has CDR1 GTSNPN and CDR2 SVGIG (reference sequence). V was pared by 2 bases and J by 12 bases, with 3 bases of the junction left unmatched. The CDR3 is 11 amino acids. The CDR3 bases are TGTGCCTGGAGTACTAGCGGAACGCAGTTCTTC. The encoded protein is CAWSTSGTQFF. Using reference TRBV30 and TRBJ2-1 for the parts outside the CDR3, the full variable domain is SQTIHQWPATLVQPVGSPLSLECTVEGTSNPNLYWYRQAAGRGLQLLFYSVGIGQISSEVPQNLSASRPQDRQFILSSKKLLLSDSGFYLCAWSTSGTQFFGPGTRLTVL.

Details on this clone: A read error may account for a junction end that differs from germline. The chain couples TRBV6-5 to TRBJ2-3, with no clear D. The CDR3 contains 13 residues. Germline CDR1 MNHEY, CDR2 SVGAGI. CDR3 region: CASSYSARTTPDF. In nucleotides, the CDR3 is TGTGCCAGCAGTTACTCTGCCCGTACCACTCCGGATTTT.

V and J are TRBV19 and TRBJ2-7; possibly TRBD2 for D (7 bases). The V end lost 3 bases, the J end lost 5 bases, and 17 bases lay between the germline ends. The CDR3 extends over 15 amino acids. From germline, CDR1 is LNHDA and CDR2 SQIVND (reference sequence). The CDR3 here is CASSIRSGTRHEQYF. The CDR3 region has the DNA TGTGCCAGTAGTATTAGAAGCGGGACACGCCACGAGCAGTACTTC. The whole variable domain, filled in from reference TRBV19 and TRBJ2-7, reads DGGITQSPKYLFRKEGQNVTLSCEQNLNHDAMYWYRQDPGQGLRLIYYSQIVNDFQKGDIAEGYSVSREKKESFPLTVTSAQKNPTAFYLCASSIRSGTRHEQYFGPGTRLTVT.

The chain joins TRBV5-4 to TRBJ2-5, with 9 bases aligning to TRBD2. CDR1 and CDR2 (germline): SGHNT, YYREEE (reference sequence). This CDR3 has 14 amino acids. Trimming took 4 bases from V and 2 from J; bases not matched to a gene: 3. CDR3 in amino acids: CASSVSGGQETQYF. CDR3 coding DNA: TGTGCCAGCAGCGTTAGCGGGGGACAAGAGACCCAGTACTTC.

The chain joins TRBV9 to TRBJ2-2; TRBD2 aligns across 8 bases. CDR3 length equals 15 residues. The V gene's germline CDR1 is SGDLS and CDR2 YYNGEE. Trimming cost V 2 bases and J 0 bases; bases outside gene matches: 0. The CDR3 region is CASSVSGTNTGELFF. CDR3 bases: TGTGCCAGCAGCGTTAGCGGGACGAACACCGGGGAGCTGTTTTTT.

Comment on this clone: An end of the junction does not agree with germline; a read error may underlie this. The rearrangement uses TRBV5-5 and TRBJ2-7; 9 bases fit TRBD1. The germline V gene has CDR1 SGHKS and CDR2 YYEKEE (reference sequence). The CDR3 runs 15 residues. The CDR3 reads CASRLGGTGRDEQYF. Written as DNA, the CDR3 is TGTGCCAGCAGATTGGGAGGGACAGGGAGGGACGAGCAGTACTTC.

In DNA, the CDR3 is TGTGCCAGCAGCAAAAGGCAACGACAGGGGCAGTTTACGCAGTATTTT. It is translated as CASSKRQRQGQFTQYF. V gene TRBV21-1 combines with J gene TRBJ2-3; the table's D call, TRBD1, has no DNA check behind it. TRBV21-1 is labeled a pseudogene. This CDR3 contains 16 residues.

The chain joins TRBV24-1 to TRBJ2-5; D call uncertain. Deletions cut 5 bases from V and 4 bases from J, with 13 bases between. Germline CDR1 and CDR2: KGHDR and SFDVKD. The CDR3 totals 14 residues. The CDR3 protein is CATSGPGEPETQYF. The CDR3 nucleotides are TGTGCCACCAGTGGCCCCGGTGAGCCAGAGACCCAGTACTTC.

The V gene is TRBV5-1, the J gene TRBJ2-6; no firm D call. Trimming took off 4 bases at V and 0 bases at J, with 2 bases between the two ends. Germline CDR1 reads SGHRS; CDR2 reads YFSETQ. The CDR3 extends over 13 amino acids. This CDR3 is CASSLSGANVLTF. The CDR3 coding sequence is TGCGCCAGCAGCCTCTCTGGGGCCAACGTCCTGACTTTC.

The rearrangement uses TRBV28 and TRBJ2-7; 7 positions agree with TRBD1. The CDR3 totals 14 residues. Looked up from germline, CDR1 is MDHEN and CDR2 is SYDVKM. Germline trimming cut 8 bases from V and 0 bases from J; bases unmatched to any gene: 7. The CDR3 DNA follows: TGTGCCAGCGGACACAGGGGATTCTCCTACGAGCAGTACTTC. As protein: CASGHRGFSYEQYF.

CDR3 sequence: CASSYSNSNTEAFF. The DNA of the CDR3 is TGTGCCAGCAGCTACAGCAACTCGAACACTGAAGCTTTCTTT. V usage is TRBV7-9 and J usage is TRBJ1-1; D call uncertain. The V end was cut by 4 bases, the J end by 1 base, with 10 bases between. In germline, CDR1 is SEHNR, CDR2 FQNEAQ (reference sequence). The CDR3 is 14 residues long.

The chain joins TRBV7-2 to TRBJ1-1; 7 bases agree with TRBD1. The V segment lost 0 bases and the J segment 5 bases; nucleotides outside the gene matches: 3. The germline CDR1 and CDR2 sequences are SGHTA and FQGNSA. The CDR3 is 14 residues long. The CDR3 bases are TGTGCCAGCAGCTTAGCGCTGACAGGGACTGAAGCTTTCTTT. Translated: CASSLALTGTEAFF.

This clone was seen a single time. This chain joins TRBV6-6 and TRBJ2-7, with 11 bases that match TRBD2. Unmatched junction bases numbered 7, after V lost 5 bases and J lost 4 bases. Germline CDR1 and CDR2: MNHNY and SVGAGI (reference sequence). The CDR3 is 15 residues long. CDR3 residues: CASSRPTSGTYEQYF. CDR3 DNA: TGTGCCAGCAGTCGACCGACTAGCGGGACATACGAGCAGTACTTC.

The chain recombines TRBV6-1 with TRBJ1-2, with D possibly being TRBD1 (6 bases). The CDR3 totals 12 residues. CDR1 is MNHNS and CDR2 is SASEGT in the germline V gene. Trimming cost V 2 bases and J 7 bases, with 8 bases left between them. The CDR3 DNA reads as TGTGCCAGCAGTGAATCAGGGGCTGGCTACACCTTC. It translates to CASSESGAGYTF.

The chain joins TRBV4-2 to TRBJ2-1; 10 bases match TRBD2. CDR3 length: 17 residues. Trimming cost V 0 bases and J 7 bases; bases outside gene matches: 9. Germline V gene data show CDR1 as LGHNA and CDR2 as YNFKEQ. For the CDR3, the DNA is TGTGCCAGCAGCCAAGATCAGTCTAGCGGGAGTCTGAATGAGCAGTTCTTC. Its protein product is CASSQDQSSGSLNEQFF.

The chain employs TRBV27 and TRBJ2-5; D may be TRBD2 (6 bases). Germline CDR1 MNHEY, CDR2 SMNVEV (reference sequence). Trimming left V 6 bases short and J 5 bases short, with 16 bases between. The CDR3 consists of 14 residues. The CDR3 sequence is CASRPSGRGETQYF. CDR3 coding DNA: TGTGCCAGCAGGCCAAGCGGGCGAGGGGAGACCCAGTACTTC.

The J gene is TRBJ2-5, the V gene TRBV27; 10 nucleotides line up with TRBD2. CDR1 and CDR2 from the germline V gene are MNHEY and SMNVEV (reference sequence). The CDR3 extends over 17 amino acids. V lost 3 bases and J lost 4; bases outside the gene matches: 11. The CDR3 spells CASSFTSGRAMVETQYF. The CDR3 bases are TGTGCCAGCAGTTTTACCAGCGGGAGGGCGATGGTAGAGACCCAGTACTTC.

As regards this clone: The same CDR3 also results from other DNA sequences found in this sample. V and J are TRBV3-1 (or the pseudogene TRBV3-2) and TRBJ1-2, with TRBD1 as a possible D gene (5 bases). V lost 1 base and J 2 bases, leaving 8 bases between the germline ends. Germline V gene sequence: CDR1 LGHDT, CDR2 YNNKEL (reference sequence). The CDR3 runs to 14 residues. CDR3 in amino acids: CASSQGQGNYGYTF. CDR3 DNA sequence: TGTGCCAGCAGCCAAGGGCAGGGAAACTATGGCTACACCTTC.

This chain links TRBV10-1 with TRBJ1-1; D might be TRBD1 (5 bases). This CDR3 comprises 15 residues. V was shortened by 0 bases and J by 0 bases, with 8 bases between the two germline ends. Germline V gives CDR1 WNHNN, CDR2 SYGVQD (reference sequence). CDR3 nucleotide sequence: TGCGCCAGCAGTGAGTCGAACAGGCTGAACACTGAAGCTTTCTTT. This codes for CASSESNRLNTEAFF.

J is TRBJ2-2 and V is TRBV5-1, with a tentative D call TRBD1 (6 bases). CDR1 SGHRS and CDR2 YFSETQ come from the germline V gene. The ends were cut back, 1 base at V and 6 bases at J, with 10 bases in the middle. The CDR3 contains 14 residues. The CDR3 coding sequence is TGCGCCAGCAGCTTGAGGCAGGGGCCCGGGGAGCTGTTTTTT. Its translation: CASSLRQGPGELFF.

This clone was detected once. V usage is TRBV9 and J usage is TRBJ2-1, with 8 bases aligning to TRBD2. The germline V gene encodes CDR1 SGDLS and CDR2 YYNGEE. J was trimmed by 5 bases and V by 2 bases; bases with no gene match: 6. The CDR3 runs 15 residues. CDR3 DNA sequence: TGTGCCAGCAGCGTTGCGGGGGGCCTAAACAATGAGCAGTTCTTC. This encodes CASSVAGGLNNEQFF.

The V gene is TRBV30, the J gene TRBJ1-3; possibly TRBD1 for D (6 bases). V was pared by 4 bases and J by 3 bases, with 19 bases between. Per germline, CDR1 GTSNPN and CDR2 SVGIG (reference sequence). This CDR3 region has 16 residues. CDR3 DNA: TGTGCCTGGACTAAACCCGGGACACTTCTTGGAAACACCATATATTTT. The encoded protein is CAWTKPGTLLGNTIYF.